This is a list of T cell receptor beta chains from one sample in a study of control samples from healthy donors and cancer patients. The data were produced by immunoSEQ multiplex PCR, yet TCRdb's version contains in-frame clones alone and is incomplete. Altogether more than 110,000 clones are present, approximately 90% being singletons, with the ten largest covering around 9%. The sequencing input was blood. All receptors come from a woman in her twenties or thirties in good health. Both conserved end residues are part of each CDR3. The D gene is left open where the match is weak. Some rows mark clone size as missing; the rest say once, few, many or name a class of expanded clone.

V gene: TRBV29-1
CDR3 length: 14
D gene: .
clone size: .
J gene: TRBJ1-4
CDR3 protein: CSVQPGSTNEKLFF
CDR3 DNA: TGCAGCGTTCAACCCGGTTCAACTAATGAAAAACTGTTTTTT

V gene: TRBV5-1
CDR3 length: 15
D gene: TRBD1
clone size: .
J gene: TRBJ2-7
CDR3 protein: CASILGTGKSYEQYF
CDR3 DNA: TGCGCCAGCATCCTCGGGACAGGGAAAAGCTACGAGCAGTACTTC

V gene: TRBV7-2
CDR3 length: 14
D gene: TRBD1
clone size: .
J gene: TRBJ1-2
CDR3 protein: CASSLFPGGDGYTF
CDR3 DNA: TGTGCCAGCAGCTTATTCCCAGGGGGGGATGGCTACACCTTC

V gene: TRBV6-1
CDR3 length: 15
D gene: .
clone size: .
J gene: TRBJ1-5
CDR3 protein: CASSEASISNQPQHF
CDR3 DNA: TGTGCCAGCAGTGAAGCTAGCATTAGCAATCAGCCCCAGCATTTT

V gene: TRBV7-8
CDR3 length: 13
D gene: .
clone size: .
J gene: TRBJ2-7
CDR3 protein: CASSTEQGREQYF
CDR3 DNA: TGTGCCAGCAGCACGGAGCAGGGAAGGGAGCAGTACTTC

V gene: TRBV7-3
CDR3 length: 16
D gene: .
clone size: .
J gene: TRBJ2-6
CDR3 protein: CASSPLGLSGANVLTF
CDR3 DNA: TGTGCCAGCAGCCCCCTTGGGCTCTCTGGGGCCAACGTCCTGACTTTC

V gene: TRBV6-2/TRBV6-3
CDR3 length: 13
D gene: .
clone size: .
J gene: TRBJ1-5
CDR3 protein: CASSYQSDQPQHF
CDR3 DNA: TGTGCCAGCAGTTACCAGAGCGATCAGCCCCAGCATTTT

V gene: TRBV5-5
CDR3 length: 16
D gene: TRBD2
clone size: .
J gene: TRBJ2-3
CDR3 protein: CASETLAGGGTDTQYF
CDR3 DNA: TGTGCCAGCGAGACTCTAGCGGGCGGAGGGACAGATACGCAGTATTTT

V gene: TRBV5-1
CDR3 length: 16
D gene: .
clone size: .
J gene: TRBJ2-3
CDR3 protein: CASSLAPGRRTDTQYF
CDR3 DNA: TGCGCCAGCAGCTTGGCCCCCGGGCGACGCACAGATACGCAGTATTTT

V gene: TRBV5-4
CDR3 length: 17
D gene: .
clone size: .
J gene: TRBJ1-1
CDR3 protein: CASSPPLPGLKNTEAFF
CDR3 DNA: TGTGCCAGCAGCCCACCCTTACCGGGACTGAAAAACACTGAAGCTTTCTTT

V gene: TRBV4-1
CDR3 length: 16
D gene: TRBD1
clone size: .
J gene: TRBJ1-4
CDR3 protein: CASSTGTGVYGEKLFF
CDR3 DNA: TGCGCCAGCAGCACCGGGACAGGGGTATATGGTGAAAAACTGTTTTTT

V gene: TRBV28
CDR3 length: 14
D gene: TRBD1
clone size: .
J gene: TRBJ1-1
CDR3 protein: CASKFDRGNTEAFF
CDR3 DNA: TGTGCCAGCAAATTCGACAGGGGCAACACTGAAGCTTTCTTT

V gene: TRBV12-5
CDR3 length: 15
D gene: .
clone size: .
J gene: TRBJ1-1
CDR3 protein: CASGLVLGGNTEAFF
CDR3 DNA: TGTGCTAGTGGTTTGGTACTAGGTGGGAACACTGAAGCTTTCTTT

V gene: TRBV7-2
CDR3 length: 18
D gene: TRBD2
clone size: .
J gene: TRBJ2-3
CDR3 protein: CASSPRWGGRGPADTQYF
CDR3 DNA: TGTGCCAGCAGCCCCCGTTGGGGCGGGAGAGGGCCCGCAGATACGCAGTATTTT

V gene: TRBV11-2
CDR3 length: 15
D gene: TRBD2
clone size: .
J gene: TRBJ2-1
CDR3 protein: CASTPLLASYNEQFF
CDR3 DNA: TGTGCCAGCACCCCCCTACTAGCGTCCTACAATGAGCAGTTCTTC

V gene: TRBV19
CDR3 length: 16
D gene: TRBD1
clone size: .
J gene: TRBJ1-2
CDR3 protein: CASSLFAGGVNYGYTF
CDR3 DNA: TGTGCCAGTAGTCTTTTCGCAGGGGGAGTTAACTATGGCTACACCTTC

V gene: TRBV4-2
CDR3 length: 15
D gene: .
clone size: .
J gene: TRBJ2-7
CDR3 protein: CASSPSRILSYEQYF
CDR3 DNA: TGTGCCAGCAGCCCATCCCGGATTCTCTCCTACGAGCAGTACTTC

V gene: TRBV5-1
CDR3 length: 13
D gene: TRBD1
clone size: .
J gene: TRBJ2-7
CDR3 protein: CASRGQGINEQYF
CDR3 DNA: TGCGCCAGCAGAGGACAGGGGATCAACGAGCAGTACTTC

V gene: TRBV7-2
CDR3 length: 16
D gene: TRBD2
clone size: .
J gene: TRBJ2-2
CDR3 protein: CASSLNSGTSTGELFF
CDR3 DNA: TGTGCCAGCAGCTTAAACTCCGGGACTAGCACCGGGGAGCTGTTTTTT

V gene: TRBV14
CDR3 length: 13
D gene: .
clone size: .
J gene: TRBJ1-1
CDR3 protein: CASSQGDWFEAFF
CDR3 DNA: TGTGCCAGCAGCCAAGGAGACTGGTTCGAAGCTTTCTTT

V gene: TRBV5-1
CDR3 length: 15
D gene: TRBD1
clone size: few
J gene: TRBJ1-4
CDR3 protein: CASSFDRGHNEKLFF
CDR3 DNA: TGCGCCAGCAGCTTCGACAGGGGCCATAATGAAAAACTGTTTTTT

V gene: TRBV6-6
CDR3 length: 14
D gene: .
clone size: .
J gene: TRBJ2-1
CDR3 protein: CASSSQLVLNEQFF
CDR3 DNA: TGTGCCAGCAGTTCACAACTAGTACTCAATGAGCAGTTCTTC

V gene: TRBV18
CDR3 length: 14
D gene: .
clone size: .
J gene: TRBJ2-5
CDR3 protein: CASSQQQSQETQYF
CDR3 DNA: TGTGCCAGCTCACAACAACAGAGCCAAGAGACCCAGTACTTC

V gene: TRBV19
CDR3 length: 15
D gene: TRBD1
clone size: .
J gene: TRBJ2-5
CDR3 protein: CASSIGGQIQETQYF
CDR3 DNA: TGTGCCAGTAGTATTGGGGGACAGATCCAAGAGACCCAGTACTTC

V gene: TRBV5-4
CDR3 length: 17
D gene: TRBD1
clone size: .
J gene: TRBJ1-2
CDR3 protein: CASSPGGTGGFGYGYTF
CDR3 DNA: TGTGCCAGCAGCCCGGGGGGGACAGGGGGCTTCGGGTATGGCTACACCTTC

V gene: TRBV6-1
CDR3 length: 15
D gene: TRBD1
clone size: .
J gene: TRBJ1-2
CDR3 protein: CASSEDDRANYGYTF
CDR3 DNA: TGTGCCAGCAGTGAAGACGACAGGGCCAACTATGGCTACACCTTC

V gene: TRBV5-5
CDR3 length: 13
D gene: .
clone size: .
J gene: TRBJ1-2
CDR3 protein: CASSPGPLDGYTF
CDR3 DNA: TGTGCCAGCAGCCCCGGGCCTTTGGATGGCTACACCTTC

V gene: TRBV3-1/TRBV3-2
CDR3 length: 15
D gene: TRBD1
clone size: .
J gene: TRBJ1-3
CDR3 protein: CASGITGASGNTIYF
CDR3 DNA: TGTGCCAGCGGAATAACAGGGGCGTCCGGAAACACCATATATTTT

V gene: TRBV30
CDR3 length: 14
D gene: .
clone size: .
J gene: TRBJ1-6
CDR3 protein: CAWSVRDSTPPLHF
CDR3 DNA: TGTGCCTGGAGTGTACGGGACTCAACTCCACCCCTCCACTTT

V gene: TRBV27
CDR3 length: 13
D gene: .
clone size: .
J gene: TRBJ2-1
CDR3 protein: CASTGLTNNEQFF
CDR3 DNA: TGTGCCAGCACCGGTCTAACTAACAATGAGCAGTTCTTC

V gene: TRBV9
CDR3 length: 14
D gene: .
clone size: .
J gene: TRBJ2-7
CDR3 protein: CASSVTGSVDEQYF
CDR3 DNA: TGTGCCAGCAGCGTAACTGGGTCAGTAGACGAGCAGTACTTC

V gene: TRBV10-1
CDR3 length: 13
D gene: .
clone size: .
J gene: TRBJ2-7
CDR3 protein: CASSGGVSYEQYF
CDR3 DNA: TGCGCCAGCAGTGGTGGGGTTTCCTACGAGCAGTACTTC

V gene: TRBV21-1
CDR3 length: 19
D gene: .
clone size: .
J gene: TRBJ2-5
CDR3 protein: CASSLSGGVGTAKGETQYF
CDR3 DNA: TGTGCCAGCAGCTTAAGCGGGGGGGTAGGGACAGCCAAGGGAGAGACCCAGTACTTC

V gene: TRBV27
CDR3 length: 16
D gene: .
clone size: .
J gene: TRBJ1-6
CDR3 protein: CASSLRGASASSPLHF
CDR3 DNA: TGTGCCAGCAGTTTACGGGGGGCCTCGGCAAGTTCACCCCTCCACTTT

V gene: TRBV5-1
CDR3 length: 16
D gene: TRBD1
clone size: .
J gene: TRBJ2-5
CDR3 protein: CASGGSGTGDGETQYF
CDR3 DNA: TGCGCCAGCGGTGGTTCCGGGACAGGGGACGGAGAGACCCAGTACTTC

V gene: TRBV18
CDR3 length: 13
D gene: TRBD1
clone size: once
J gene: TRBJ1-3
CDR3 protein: CASKTGSGNTIYF
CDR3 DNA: TGTGCCAGCAAGACAGGGTCTGGAAACACCATATATTTT

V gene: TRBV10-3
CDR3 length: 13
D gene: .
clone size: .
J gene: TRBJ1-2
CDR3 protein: CAISPQINYGYTF
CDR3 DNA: TGTGCCATCAGTCCACAGATTAACTATGGCTACACCTTC

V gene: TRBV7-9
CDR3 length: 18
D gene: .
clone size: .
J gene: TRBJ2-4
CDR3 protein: CASSRLRAGSAAKNIQYF
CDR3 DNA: TGTGCCAGCAGCCGCCTTCGAGCCGGGAGTGCGGCCAAAAACATTCAGTACTTC

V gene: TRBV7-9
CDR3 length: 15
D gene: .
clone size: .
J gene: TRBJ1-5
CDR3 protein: CASSLAGASNQPQHF
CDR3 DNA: TGTGCCAGCAGCCTTGCGGGGGCGAGCAATCAGCCCCAGCATTTT

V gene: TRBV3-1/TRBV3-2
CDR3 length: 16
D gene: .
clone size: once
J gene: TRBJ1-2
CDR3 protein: CASSQVTGRNPYGYTF
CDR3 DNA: TGTGCCAGCAGCCAGGTAACAGGGCGAAATCCCTATGGCTACACCTTC

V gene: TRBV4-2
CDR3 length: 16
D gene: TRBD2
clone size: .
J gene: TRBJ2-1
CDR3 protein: CASSQEPGLALYEQFF
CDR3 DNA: TGTGCCAGCAGCCAAGAGCCGGGACTAGCTCTCTATGAGCAGTTCTTC

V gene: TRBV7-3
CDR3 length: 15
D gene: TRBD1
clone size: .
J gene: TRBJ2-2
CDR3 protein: CASSLMGQGSGELFF
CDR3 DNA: TGTGCCAGCAGCCTTATGGGACAGGGGAGCGGGGAGCTGTTTTTT

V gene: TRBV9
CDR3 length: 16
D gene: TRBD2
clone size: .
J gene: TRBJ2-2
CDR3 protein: CASSVGVAGNTGELFF
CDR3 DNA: TGTGCCAGCAGCGTGGGTGTAGCGGGGAACACCGGGGAGCTGTTTTTT

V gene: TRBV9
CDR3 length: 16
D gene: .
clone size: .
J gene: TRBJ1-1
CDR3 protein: CASSVDPRALNTEAFF
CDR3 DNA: TGTGCCAGCAGCGTAGATCCGCGGGCCTTGAACACTGAAGCTTTCTTT

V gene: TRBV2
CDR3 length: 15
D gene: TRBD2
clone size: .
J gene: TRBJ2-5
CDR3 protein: CASSERLAGYETQYF
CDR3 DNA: TGTGCCAGCAGTGAACGCCTAGCGGGATACGAGACCCAGTACTTC